Listed here is a single TCR beta chain. The CDR3 loop spans 15 amino acids. Germline V gene sequence: CDR1 SGHKS, CDR2 YYEKEE (reference sequence). The V gene lost 0 bases and the J gene lost 0 bases, with 10 bases spanning the gap. Time point here: after dendritic cell vaccination, including at tumor progression/relapse. This sample is drawn from a study of glioma-infiltrating T cells after dendritic cell vaccination. Study-wide background: Treatment, given 2003 to 2012, was autologous tumor lysate-pulsed dendritic cell vaccination.

Amplification used 60 V beta primers and 13 J beta primers. Only in-frame clones appear in the TCRdb table, and some are missing; sequencing was by immunoSEQ multiplex PCR. Of approximately 50,000 clones listed, about 89% are singletons. This sequence was found in a human donor with glioblastoma. The sequencing here drew on blood, taken after dendritic cell vaccination. The gene calls are TRBV5-5 and TRBJ2-7, with a possible D match to TRBD1 (5 bases). The CDR3 DNA is TGTGCCAGCAGCTTGGCAGGGTCCTTCTCCTACGAGCAGTACTTC. Translated: CASSLAGSFSYEQYF. Full variable domain (rest looked up from reference TRBV5-5 and TRBJ2-7): DAGVTQSPTHLIKTRGQQVTLRCSPISGHKSVSWYQQVLGQGPQFIFQYYEKEERGRGNFPDRFSARQFPNYSSELNVNALLLGDSALYLCASSLAGSFSYEQYFGPGTRLTVT.